The 9 T cell receptor beta chains below were found in one sample sequenced in a study of sequential checkpoint blockade in melanoma. Only in-frame clones appear in the TCRdb table, and some are missing; sequencing was by immunoSEQ multiplex PCR. The sample holds fewer than 2,000 clones, 15% to 20% seen once. The sample's treatment: randomized to nivolumab then ipilimumab (arm A) or the reverse (arm B). The specimen was tumor tissue (inferred from file names), collected from a patient given nivolumab and ipilimumab in sequence. Receptor source: a human donor with melanoma.

By its share, this clone is medium-sized. CDR3 region: CASSLVAGARGDYGYTF. The CDR3 coding sequence is TGTGCCAGCAGCTTAGTGGCGGGGGCCCGAGGGGACTATGGCTACACCTTC. The V call is TRBV11-3, the J call TRBJ1-2; D possibly corresponds to TRBD1 (6 bases). Trimming took 1 base from V and 3 from J, leaving 18 bases between them. Germline loops: CDR1 SGHNT, CDR2 YENEEA. CDR3 length equals 17 residues.

J is TRBJ1-1 and V is TRBV5-1; 7 positions agree with TRBD1. Trimming at V came to 5 bases and at J to 3 bases, leaving 16 bases not matched to a gene. The germline gives CDR1 SGHRS, CDR2 YFSETQ. The CDR3 covers 17 residues. The CDR3 spells CASRADREGLSHTEAFF. CDR3 in DNA: TGCGCCAGCAGGGCCGACAGGGAGGGTCTTTCTCACACTGAAGCTTTCTTT.

This clone has a handful of counts. The rearrangement joins TRBV28 to TRBJ1-5; a possible D gene is TRBD1 (5 bases). The V end was cut by 7 bases, the J end by 4 bases, with 14 bases between. The CDR3 sequence is 14 residues long. CDR1 is MDHEN, CDR2 SYDVKM, per germline. CDR3 DNA: TGTGCCAGCATGTCACGGGGCCGGAATCAGCCCCAGCATTTT. As protein: CASMSRGRNQPQHF.

This clone was detected many times. The V call is TRBV11-3, the J call TRBJ1-2; the match to TRBD1 covers 8 bases. This CDR3 has 15 amino acids. Germline V gene data show CDR1 as SGHNT and CDR2 as YENEEA. The J segment lost 0 bases and the V segment lost 3 bases, leaving 3 bases of the junction unmatched. This chain's CDR3 is CASSFRDRPNYGYTF. CDR3 in DNA: TGTGCCAGCAGCTTCCGGGACAGGCCTAACTATGGCTACACCTTC.

By frequency in the sample, this clone is medium-sized. V and J are TRBV11-3 and TRBJ2-3; 9 nucleotides agree with TRBD2. V lost 3 bases and J lost 5; bases outside the gene matches: 3. CDR3 length: 14 amino acids. Germline V lookup: CDR1 SGHNT, CDR2 YENEEA. The CDR3 nucleotides are TGTGCCAGCAGCTTGTCGACTAGCGGAGATACGCAGTATTTT. Protein product: CASSLSTSGDTQYF.

By share of the sample, this clone is large. The CDR3: CASSHETHRDRTYEQYF. The CDR3 bases are TGTGCCAGCAGCCACGAAACCCACCGGGACAGAACCTACGAGCAGTACTTC. The chain joins TRBV14 to TRBJ2-7; TRBD1 matches at 7 bases. With V trimmed by 3 bases and J by 2 bases, 13 bases remained unmatched. The CDR3 has 17 amino acids. Germline values: CDR1 SGHDN, CDR2 FVKESK. Looking up the rest from reference TRBV14 and TRBJ2-7 gives the full variable domain: EAGVTQFPSHSVIEKGQTVTLRCDPISGHDNLYWYRRVMGKEIKFLLHFVKESKQDESGMPNNRFLAERTGGTYSTLKVQPAELEDSGVYFCASSHETHRDRTYEQYFGPGTRLTVT.

By frequency in the sample, this clone is medium-sized. The chain couples TRBV11-3 to TRBJ2-7; TRBD1 might be the D (5 bases). The CDR3 has 14 residues. Trimming shortened V by 4 bases and J by 7 bases, and 17 bases separated the two germline ends. Germline lookup yields CDR1 SGHNT and CDR2 YENEEA. CDR3 in amino acids: CASSSPGRAWEQYF. In DNA form, the CDR3 reads TGTGCCAGCAGCTCACCAGGGCGCGCCTGGGAGCAGTACTTC.

This clone is medium-sized. The V and J genes are TRBV6-8 and TRBJ2-2; 8 positions match TRBD2. This CDR3 is 16 amino acids long. The junction had 6 bases not matched to a gene; V was cut back by 6 bases and J by 0 bases. The germline CDR1 and CDR2 sequences are MNHGY and SAAAGT. The CDR3 nucleotides read TGTGCCAGCAGAAATAGCGGGGATCCGAACACCGGGGAGCTGTTTTTT. This gives the protein CASRNSGDPNTGELFF.

This clone is medium-sized in the sample. The CDR3 DNA reads as TGTGCCAGCAGCGTAGGACAGGGGGCTTGGGACCCTAACTCACCCCTCCACTTT. Translating gives CASSVGQGAWDPNSPLHF. The rearrangement links TRBV9 to TRBJ1-6; 10 bases agree with TRBD1. The CDR3 consists of 18 residues. The trim removed 0 bases at V and 10 bases at J, leaving 13 bases unmatched. Per germline, CDR1 SGDLS and CDR2 YYNGEE. The variable domain in full, completed from reference TRBV9 and TRBJ1-6, reads DSGVTQTPKHLITATGQRVTLRCSPRSGDLSVYWYQQSLDQGLQFLIQYYNGEERAKGNILERFSAQQFPDLHSELNLSSLELGDSALYFCASSVGQGAWDPNSPLHFGNGTRLTVT.